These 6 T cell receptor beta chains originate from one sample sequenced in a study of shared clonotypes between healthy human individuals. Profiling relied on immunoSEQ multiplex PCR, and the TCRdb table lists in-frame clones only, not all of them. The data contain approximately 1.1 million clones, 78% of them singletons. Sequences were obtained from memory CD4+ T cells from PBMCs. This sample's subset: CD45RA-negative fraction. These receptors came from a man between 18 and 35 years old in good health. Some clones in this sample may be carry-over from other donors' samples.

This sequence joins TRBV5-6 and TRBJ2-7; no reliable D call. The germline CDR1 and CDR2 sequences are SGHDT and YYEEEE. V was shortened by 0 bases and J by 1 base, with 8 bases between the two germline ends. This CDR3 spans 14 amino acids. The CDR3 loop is CASSLGLASYEQYF. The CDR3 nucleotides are TGTGCCAGCAGCTTGGGACTGGCGTCCTACGAGCAGTACTTC.

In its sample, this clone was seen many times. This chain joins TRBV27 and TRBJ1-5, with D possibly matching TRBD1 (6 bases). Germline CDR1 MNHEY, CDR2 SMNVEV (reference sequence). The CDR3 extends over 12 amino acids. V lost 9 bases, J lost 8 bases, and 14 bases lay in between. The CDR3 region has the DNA TGTGCCAGTAGGGGGTCTCCCAAGCCCCAGCATTTT. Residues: CASRGSPKPQHF.

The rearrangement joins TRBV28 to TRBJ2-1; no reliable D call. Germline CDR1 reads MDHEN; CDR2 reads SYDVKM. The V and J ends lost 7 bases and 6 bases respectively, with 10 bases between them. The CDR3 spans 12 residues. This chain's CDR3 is CASKTLINEQFF. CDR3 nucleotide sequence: TGTGCCAGCAAGACATTGATCAATGAGCAGTTCTTC. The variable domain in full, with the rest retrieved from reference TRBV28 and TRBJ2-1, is DVKVTQSSRYLVKRTGEKVFLECVQDMDHENMFWYRQDPGLGLRLIYFSYDVKMKEKGDIPEGYSVSREKKERFSLILESASTNQTSMYLCASKTLINEQFFGPGTRLTVL.

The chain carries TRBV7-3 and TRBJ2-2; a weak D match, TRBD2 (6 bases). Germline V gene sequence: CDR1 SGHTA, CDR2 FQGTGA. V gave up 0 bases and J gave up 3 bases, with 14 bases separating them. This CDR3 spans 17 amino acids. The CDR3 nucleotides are TGTGCCAGCAGCTTAACGTTAGGGACTGGAGACACCGGGGAGCTGTTTTTT. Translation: CASSLTLGTGDTGELFF.

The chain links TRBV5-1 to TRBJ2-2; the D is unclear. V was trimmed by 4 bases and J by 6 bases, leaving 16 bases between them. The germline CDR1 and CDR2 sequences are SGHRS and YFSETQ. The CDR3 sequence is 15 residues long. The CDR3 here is CASSRFDPRPGELFF. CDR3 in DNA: TGCGCCAGCAGCCGCTTCGATCCCAGGCCCGGGGAGCTGTTTTTT.

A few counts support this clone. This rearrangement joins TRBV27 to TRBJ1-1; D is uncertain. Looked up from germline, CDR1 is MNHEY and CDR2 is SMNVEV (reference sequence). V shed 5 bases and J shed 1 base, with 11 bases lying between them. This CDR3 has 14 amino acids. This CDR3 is CASSPGRENTEAFF. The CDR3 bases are TGTGCCAGCAGTCCCGGTAGGGAGAACACTGAAGCTTTCTTT.